The rows below give T cell receptor beta chains drawn from one sample of a study of spatial heterogeneity in lung cancer. TCRdb re-called the 5' RACE reads through MiXCR, storing one row per CDR3 protein. The sample consists of roughly 15,000 distinct CDR3 sequences, 5% to 6.5% of them appearing once. Specimen: PBMCs, collected at follow-up. The receptors were sampled from a male donor with early-stage non-small cell lung cancer. The CDR3 runs from the conserved cysteine through the conserved F or W. D genes are given only for firm matches. The listing skips clone size in some rows; elsewhere it reads once, few, many or a size class.

CDR3nt,CDR3aa,v_gene,abundance,d_gene,j_gene
TGTGCCAGCAGCTTTGGGACAGCCCAAGAGACCCAGTACTTC,CASSFGTAQETQYF,TRBV7-9,many,TRBD1,TRBJ2-5
TGCAGTGCTAACCCCACCCACTCTGGGGCCAACGTCCTGACTTTC,CSANPTHSGANVLTF,TRBV20-1,many,NA,TRBJ2-6
TGCAGTGCTAACCGGGACAGGGACAATGAGCAGTTCTTC,CSANRDRDNEQFF,TRBV20-1,medium-sized,TRBD1,TRBJ2-1
TGTGCCACCGAGGCAGATACGCAGTATTTT,CATEADTQYF,TRBV24-1,many,NA,TRBJ2-3
TGCAGTGCTATGACCTACAATGAGCAGTTCTTC,CSAMTYNEQFF,TRBV20-1,few,NA,TRBJ2-1
TGCAGTGCAGCTAGCGGGAGGTGGGGCAATGAGCAGTTCTTC,CSAASGRWGNEQFF,TRBV20-1,many,TRBD2,TRBJ2-1
TGTGCCAGCAGTGAAAGGGCAGATCAACGCTATGGCTACACCTTC,CASSERADQRYGYTF,TRBV6-1,many,NA,TRBJ1-2
TGTGCCAGCAGTGGGGACAATGAGCAGTTCTTC,CASSGDNEQFF,TRBV2,many,NA,TRBJ2-1
TGTGCCAGCAGTGAACAGGGCTCCTACAATGAGCAGTTCTTC,CASSEQGSYNEQFF,TRBV2,NA,NA,TRBJ2-1
TGTGCCAGTAGTAGACTAGCGGAAGAGACCCAGTACTTC,CASSRLAEETQYF,TRBV19,many,TRBD2,TRBJ2-5
TGTGCCAGCAGCCCCCACCCGGGGGAGCTGTTTTTT,CASSPHPGELFF,TRBV12-1,many,NA,TRBJ2-2
TGTGCCAGCAGCCAGGGGACTAGCGGGGCTTACAATGAGCAGTTCTTC,CASSQGTSGAYNEQFF,TRBV7-2,few,TRBD2,TRBJ2-1
TGTGCCAGCAGTTTTGACTACTCCTACGAGCAGTACTTC,CASSFDYSYEQYF,TRBV12-3/TRBV12-4,few,NA,TRBJ2-7
TGTGCCAGCAGCTCGTCCGGGACTAGCGCAGATACGCAGTATTTT,CASSSSGTSADTQYF,TRBV7-9,many,TRBD2,TRBJ2-3
TGTGCCAGCAGCGCAGACAGGGTTGCTAATGAAAAACTGTTTTTT,CASSADRVANEKLFF,TRBV7-2,many,TRBD1,TRBJ1-4
TGCGCCAGCAGCTTGCCGTCCTACAATGAGCAGTTCTTC,CASSLPSYNEQFF,TRBV5-1,many,NA,TRBJ2-1
TGTGCCAGCAGTTACCCGGGGACAGGGGGAAATCAGCCCCAGCATTTT,CASSYPGTGGNQPQHF,TRBV6-6,many,TRBD1,TRBJ1-5
TGCAGTGCCCGGGATCGGCAAGAGACCCAGTACTTC,CSARDRQETQYF,TRBV20-1,NA,NA,TRBJ2-5
TGCAGTGCTAGAGATCGCAGGGGGCGGGAGACCCAGTACTTC,CSARDRRGRETQYF,TRBV20-1,many,TRBD1,TRBJ2-5
TGTGCCAGCAGTTTGAACCGCTGGGACCGGGAGACCCAGTACTTC,CASSLNRWDRETQYF,TRBV12-3/TRBV12-4,many,NA,TRBJ2-5
TGTGCCAGCTCACCTTCTAGGGGACAGGGGAAGATGGAACTGTTTTTT,CASSPSRGQGKMELFF,TRBV18,many,TRBD1,TRBJ1-4
TGTGCCACCAGCAGAGATCTCCTAAGCTCTGGGGCCAACGTCCTGACTTTC,CATSRDLLSSGANVLTF,TRBV15,NA,NA,TRBJ2-6
TGTGCCAGCAGTTTACAAGGGGGCGACACCATATATTTT,CASSLQGGDTIYF,TRBV28,many,TRBD1,TRBJ1-3
TGTGCCAGCAGCCTGCTCGGGGGGGAGGACGAGCAGTACTTC,CASSLLGGEDEQYF,TRBV3-1,many,TRBD2,TRBJ2-7
TGTGCCAGCAGTGATGGACGGACCTACGAGCAGTACTTC,CASSDGRTYEQYF,TRBV2,many,NA,TRBJ2-7
TGCAGTGCTAGCGGACTAGCGGGGTACTCCTACGAGCAGTACTTC,CSASGLAGYSYEQYF,TRBV20-1,many,TRBD2,TRBJ2-7